Listed below are T cell receptor beta chains from one sample, sequenced in a study of blood T cell repertoires in COVID-19. Using immunoSEQ multiplex PCR, the repertoire was profiled, and TCRdb retains in-frame clones only, with some absent. Among some 250,000 clones listed, about 80% were seen once. The material sequenced was peripheral blood. The receptors derive from a woman of 80 years or more with acute or convalescent COVID-19. CDR3s include the opening cysteine and the closing phenylalanine or tryptophan. The order of the fields is J gene, D gene, V gene, clone size, CDR3 protein, CDR3 DNA. The D gene is left open where the match is weak. The size field is filled for only some rows; it gives once, few, many or a size class.

J: TRBJ2-1; D: -; V: TRBV13; size: -; CDR3: CASREGSENEQFF; DNA: TGTGCCAGCAGGGAGGGGAGCGAGAATGAGCAGTTCTTC
J: TRBJ1-3; D: -; V: TRBV11-1; size: few; CDR3: CASSLGGAVNTIYF; DNA: TGTGCCAGCAGCCTGGGGGGAGCCGTAAACACCATATATTTT
J: TRBJ1-1; D: -; V: TRBV7-2; size: -; CDR3: CASSLGSGMNTEAFF; DNA: TGTGCCAGCAGCTTAGGGTCAGGGATGAACACTGAAGCTTTCTTT
J: TRBJ2-7; D: TRBD2; V: TRBV6-4; size: -; CDR3: CASSDSTSGGLSYEQYF; DNA: TGTGCCAGCAGTGACTCGACTAGCGGGGGGCTCTCCTACGAGCAGTACTTC
J: TRBJ1-6; D: TRBD1; V: TRBV28; size: -; CDR3: CASSFPTGTNSPLHF; DNA: TGTGCCAGCAGCTTCCCGACAGGGACGAATTCACCCCTCCACTTT
J: TRBJ1-3; D: -; V: TRBV10-1; size: few; CDR3: CASSESKAGNSGNTIYF; DNA: TGCGCCAGCAGTGAGTCGAAAGCAGGGAACTCTGGAAACACCATATATTTT
J: TRBJ2-1; D: TRBD1; V: TRBV18; size: -; CDR3: CASSLGGQGTNNEQFF; DNA: TGTGCCAGCTCACTGGGGGGACAGGGGACGAACAATGAGCAGTTCTTC
J: TRBJ1-4; D: -; V: TRBV18; size: -; CDR3: CASSPPGKGMPNEKLFF; DNA: TGTGCCAGCTCACCACCGGGCAAGGGGATGCCTAATGAAAAACTGTTTTTT
J: TRBJ2-7; D: -; V: TRBV6-5; size: -; CDR3: CASSYRSGFPYEQYF; DNA: TGTGCCAGCAGTTACCGTTCCGGGTTTCCCTACGAGCAGTACTTC
J: TRBJ2-7; D: -; V: TRBV5-8; size: -; CDR3: CASRQASYEQYF; DNA: TGTGCCAGCCGACAGGCCTCCTACGAGCAGTACTTC
J: TRBJ1-5; D: -; V: TRBV30; size: -; CDR3: CAWSVRSGSYNQPQHF; DNA: TGTGCCTGGAGTGTACGGTCCGGGAGTTACAATCAGCCCCAGCATTTT
J: TRBJ1-5; D: TRBD1; V: TRBV2; size: -; CDR3: CASSEGTGGVQPQHF; DNA: TGTGCCAGCAGTGAAGGGACAGGGGGTGTTCAGCCCCAGCATTTT
J: TRBJ2-5; D: TRBD2; V: TRBV27; size: -; CDR3: CASSFGGGLAEETQYF; DNA: TGTGCCAGCAGTTTCGGGGGGGGACTAGCGGAAGAGACCCAGTACTTC
J: TRBJ2-3; D: -; V: TRBV5-1; size: -; CDR3: CASSLGGGPDTQYF; DNA: TGCGCCAGCAGCTTAGGAGGGGGCCCAGATACGCAGTATTTT
J: TRBJ2-1; D: TRBD2; V: TRBV28; size: -; CDR3: CAAGGDTYYNEQFF; DNA: TGTGCCGCGGGAGGGGACACCTACTACAATGAGCAGTTCTTC
J: TRBJ2-7; D: TRBD2; V: TRBV5-6; size: -; CDR3: CASSSSGGWDYEQYF; DNA: TGTGCCAGCAGTTCTAGCGGGGGCTGGGACTACGAGCAGTACTTC
J: TRBJ1-1; D: TRBD1; V: TRBV9; size: once; CDR3: CASSRDRGQNTEAFF; DNA: TGTGCCAGCAGCAGAGACAGGGGGCAGAACACTGAAGCTTTCTTT
J: TRBJ2-1; D: TRBD1; V: TRBV28; size: -; CDR3: CASSFTRQGAYNEQFF; DNA: TGTGCCAGCAGTTTTACCCGGCAGGGGGCGTACAATGAGCAGTTCTTC
J: TRBJ2-3; D: TRBD2; V: TRBV5-4; size: -; CDR3: CASSLSGRSTDTQYF; DNA: TGTGCCAGCAGCTTAAGCGGGAGAAGCACAGATACGCAGTATTTT
J: TRBJ1-5; D: -; V: TRBV2; size: once; CDR3: CASSLDSGNQPQHF; DNA: TGTGCCAGCAGCCTTGACAGTGGCAATCAGCCCCAGCATTTT
J: TRBJ2-3; D: -; V: TRBV7-8; size: -; CDR3: CASSMGLDTQYF; DNA: TGTGCCAGCAGCATGGGCTTAGATACGCAGTATTTT
J: TRBJ2-3; D: -; V: TRBV10-1; size: -; CDR3: CASSGGSGDTDTQYF; DNA: TGCGCCAGCAGTGGGGGGTCGGGAGACACAGATACGCAGTATTTT
J: TRBJ2-5; D: -; V: TRBV9; size: once; CDR3: CASTHSEGGTQYF; DNA: TGTGCCAGCACTCATAGTGAGGGAGGGACCCAGTACTTC
J: TRBJ2-1; D: -; V: TRBV11-2; size: -; CDR3: CASSIRDTGGFRSYNEQFF; DNA: TGTGCCAGCAGCATACGGGACACGGGGGGATTTAGGTCCTACAATGAGCAGTTCTTC
J: TRBJ2-3; D: -; V: TRBV7-3; size: -; CDR3: CASSQQRKDTQYF; DNA: TGTGCCAGCAGCCAACAGCGGAAAGATACGCAGTATTTT
J: TRBJ1-3; D: -; V: TRBV7-2; size: -; CDR3: CASSPARAGNTIYF; DNA: TGTGCCAGCAGCCCCGCCAGGGCTGGAAACACCATATATTTT
J: TRBJ2-7; D: -; V: TRBV28; size: once; CDR3: CASTPGSSAYEQYF; DNA: TGTGCCAGCACCCCCGGGTCTAGCGCCTACGAGCAGTACTTC
J: TRBJ1-1; D: -; V: TRBV27; size: -; CDR3: CASSLVGGSNAEAFF; DNA: TGTGCCAGCAGTTTAGTGGGGGGGTCGAACGCTGAAGCTTTCTTT
J: TRBJ2-5; D: TRBD1; V: TRBV5-1; size: -; CDR3: CASSRGQAQETQYF; DNA: TGCGCCAGCAGCCGAGGACAGGCCCAAGAGACCCAGTACTTC
J: TRBJ1-1; D: -; V: TRBV29-1; size: -; CDR3: CSVEEWATGNTEAFF; DNA: TGCAGCGTTGAAGAATGGGCGACAGGGAACACTGAAGCTTTCTTT
J: TRBJ2-4; D: -; V: TRBV28; size: -; CDR3: CASSFGQILSNTKNIQYF; DNA: TGTGCCAGCAGTTTTGGACAGATCCTATCAAACACCAAAAACATTCAGTACTTC
J: TRBJ2-7; D: TRBD1; V: TRBV7-6; size: -; CDR3: CASSLVPGTAYEQYF; DNA: TGTGCCAGCAGCTTAGTCCCCGGGACAGCCTACGAGCAGTACTTC
J: TRBJ1-2; D: -; V: TRBV12-3/TRBV12-4; size: -; CDR3: CASSLGGPGYTF; DNA: TGTGCCAGCAGTTTAGGTGGGCCGGGCTACACCTTC
J: TRBJ1-5; D: -; V: TRBV5-5; size: -; CDR3: CASSAHMDQPQHF; DNA: TGTGCCAGCAGCGCCCACATGGATCAGCCCCAGCATTTT
J: TRBJ2-1; D: -; V: TRBV6-5; size: once; CDR3: CASSPDRSSYNEQFF; DNA: TGTGCCAGCAGCCCCGACAGGAGCTCCTACAATGAGCAGTTCTTC
J: TRBJ1-5; D: -; V: TRBV19; size: -; CDR3: CASSRQNNQPQHF; DNA: TGTGCCAGTTCGAGACAAAACAATCAGCCCCAGCATTTT
J: TRBJ1-1; D: -; V: TRBV18; size: -; CDR3: CASSLDGMNTEAFF; DNA: TGTGCCAGCTCATTGGACGGGATGAACACTGAAGCTTTCTTT
J: TRBJ1-3; D: -; V: TRBV4-1; size: once; CDR3: CASSQDYPSGNTIYF; DNA: TGCGCCAGCAGCCAAGATTATCCTTCTGGAAACACCATATATTTT
J: TRBJ1-5; D: TRBD1; V: TRBV19; size: -; CDR3: CASSIMTGGSSQPQHF; DNA: TGTGCCAGTAGTATCATGACAGGGGGTTCGAGTCAGCCCCAGCATTTT
J: TRBJ1-3; D: -; V: TRBV2; size: -; CDR3: CASKSHSGNTIYF; DNA: TGTGCCAGCAAATCACACTCTGGAAACACCATATATTTT
J: TRBJ1-4; D: -; V: TRBV5-1; size: -; CDR3: CASSLSGSREKLFF; DNA: TGCGCCAGCAGCTTATCAGGGTCGCGTGAAAAACTGTTTTTT
J: TRBJ1-2; D: -; V: TRBV2; size: -; CDR3: CASSDRGRAGYTF; DNA: TGTGCCAGCAGTGACCGTGGCAGGGCGGGCTACACCTTC
J: TRBJ2-6; D: -; V: TRBV28; size: -; CDR3: CASGVAGDSGANVLTF; DNA: TGTGCCAGCGGGGTTGCAGGGGACTCTGGGGCCAACGTCCTGACTTTC
J: TRBJ1-2; D: -; V: TRBV28; size: -; CDR3: CATNRVTGYTF; DNA: TGTGCCACCAACAGGGTAACTGGCTACACCTTC
J: TRBJ1-1; D: -; V: TRBV6-5; size: -; CDR3: CASRPWGEGTEAFF; DNA: TGTGCCAGCAGGCCATGGGGGGAAGGGACTGAAGCTTTCTTT
J: TRBJ2-1; D: -; V: TRBV14; size: -; CDR3: CASSRGGPHNEQFF; DNA: TGTGCCAGCAGCCGGGGGGGGCCTCACAATGAGCAGTTCTTC
J: TRBJ2-7; D: -; V: TRBV29-1; size: few; CDR3: CSASKTADVYEQYF; DNA: TGCAGCGCTTCAAAGACAGCCGATGTCTACGAGCAGTACTTC
J: TRBJ1-1; D: -; V: TRBV19; size: few; CDR3: CASSIRGFAEAFF; DNA: TGTGCCAGTAGTATCCGAGGGTTCGCTGAAGCTTTCTTT
J: TRBJ1-1; D: -; V: TRBV28; size: -; CDR3: CASSPPTRGKTEAFF; DNA: TGTGCCAGCAGCCCCCCCACAAGGGGCAAGACTGAAGCTTTCTTT
J: TRBJ2-1; D: TRBD2; V: TRBV18; size: -; CDR3: CASSPDLSGVNEQFF; DNA: TGTGCCAGCTCACCCGACCTTAGCGGGGTCAATGAGCAGTTCTTC
J: TRBJ1-3; D: -; V: TRBV2; size: -; CDR3: CASSEMRSGNTIYF; DNA: TGTGCCAGCAGTGAAATGCGCTCTGGAAACACCATATATTTT
J: TRBJ2-3; D: -; V: TRBV24-1; size: -; CDR3: CATSDRRADTQYF; DNA: TGTGCCACCAGTGATCGTCGGGCAGATACGCAGTATTTT
J: TRBJ2-7; D: TRBD1; V: TRBV19; size: -; CDR3: CASSRQGAYEQYF; DNA: TGTGCCAGTAGTCGTCAGGGGGCCTACGAGCAGTACTTC
J: TRBJ2-5; D: -; V: TRBV11-2; size: -; CDR3: CASSQQGETQYF; DNA: TGTGCCAGCAGCCAGCAGGGGGAGACCCAGTACTTC
J: TRBJ1-2; D: -; V: TRBV19; size: few; CDR3: CASSFLAQYGYTF; DNA: TGTGCCAGTAGTTTCCTGGCCCAGTATGGCTACACCTTC
J: TRBJ2-7; D: TRBD1; V: TRBV6-6; size: -; CDR3: CASTRDRFYEQYF; DNA: TGTGCCAGCACCAGGGACAGATTCTACGAGCAGTACTTC
J: TRBJ1-6; D: TRBD1; V: TRBV7-9; size: -; CDR3: CASSLDRAPYNNSPLHF; DNA: TGTGCCAGCAGTTTGGACAGGGCCCCCTACAATAATTCACCCCTCCACTTT
J: TRBJ2-2; D: -; V: TRBV5-1; size: -; CDR3: CASSGTLTTGELFF; DNA: TGCGCCAGCAGCGGGACACTTACCACCGGGGAGCTGTTTTTT
J: TRBJ1-2; D: -; V: TRBV11-2; size: -; CDR3: CASSSEGGLGGYTF; DNA: TGTGCCAGCAGCTCCGAGGGAGGGTTGGGCGGCTACACCTTC